One and the same sample provided the 5 T cell receptor beta chains below, sequenced in a study of T cells in lung cancer brain metastases. Libraries were prepared by immunoSEQ multiplex PCR; TCRdb keeps only in-frame clonotypes and omits some of them. This table has around 2,300 clones, about nine tenths appearing once. Sequencing was carried out using tumor tissue from the primary lung tumor. These receptors were taken from a man between 65 and 85 years old with non-small cell lung cancer.

The V gene is TRBV25-1, the J gene TRBJ2-2; the D is unclear. Germline-derived CDR1 and CDR2 are MGHDK and SYGVNS. The germline V and J ends were trimmed by 3 bases and 3 bases, with 5 bases remaining between them. The CDR3 runs to 13 residues. CDR3 in amino acids: CASSDRYTGELFF. CDR3 DNA: TGTGCCAGCAGTGACAGGTACACCGGGGAGCTGTTTTTT.

This chain joins TRBV10-3 and TRBJ2-7; D unresolved. The germline gives CDR1 ENHRY, CDR2 SYGVKD. V was pared by 7 bases and J by 5 bases, with 12 bases between. There are 12 residues in the CDR3. CDR3 protein: CAIKDQGHEQYF. DNA for the CDR3: TGTGCCATCAAGGACCAAGGCCACGAGCAGTACTTC.

The chain recombines TRBV9 with TRBJ1-6; D call uncertain. The CDR3 consists of 14 residues. V lost 4 bases, J lost 3 bases, and 8 bases lay in between. Germline lookup yields CDR1 SGDLS and CDR2 YYNGEE. The CDR3 DNA reads TGTGCCAGCAGCCTCACATACTATAATTCACCCCTCCACTTT. It codes for CASSLTYYNSPLHF.

The chain is built from TRBV25-1 and TRBJ2-5; 7 positions match TRBD2. With V trimmed by 1 base and J by 4 bases, 12 bases remained unmatched. CDR3 length equals 17 residues. Germline V gene lookup returns CDR1 MGHDK and CDR2 SYGVNS. The CDR3: CASSEFKSSGKGETQYF. CDR3 in DNA: TGTGCCAGCAGTGAATTTAAGTCTAGCGGAAAGGGAGAGACCCAGTACTTC.

V usage is TRBV4-3 and J usage is TRBJ1-6; 9 nucleotides line up with TRBD1. The CDR3 consists of 14 residues. CDR1 and CDR2 (germline): LGHNA, YSLEER. V lost 5 bases, J lost 13 bases, and 9 bases stayed unmatched. The CDR3 coding sequence is TGCGCCAGCAGCGCGCGGGACAGGGAATTCCCCCTCCACTTT. This sequence encodes CASSARDREFPLHF.